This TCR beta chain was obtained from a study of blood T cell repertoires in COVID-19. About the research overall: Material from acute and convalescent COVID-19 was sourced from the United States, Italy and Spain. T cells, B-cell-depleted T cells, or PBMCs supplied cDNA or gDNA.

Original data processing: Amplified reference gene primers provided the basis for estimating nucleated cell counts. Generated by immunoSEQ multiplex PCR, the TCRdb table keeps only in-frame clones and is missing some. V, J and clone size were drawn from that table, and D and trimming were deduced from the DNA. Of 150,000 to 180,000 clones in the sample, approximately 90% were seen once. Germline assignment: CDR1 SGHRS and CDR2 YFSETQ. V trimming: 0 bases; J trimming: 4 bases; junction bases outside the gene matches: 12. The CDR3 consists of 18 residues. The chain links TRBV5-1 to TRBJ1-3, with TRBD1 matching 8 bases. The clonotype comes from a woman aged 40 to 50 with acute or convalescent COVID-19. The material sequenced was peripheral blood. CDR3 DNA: TGCGCCAGCAGCTTGGAACCGACAGGGGCGTTCACAGGAAACACCATATATTTT. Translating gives CASSLEPTGAFTGNTIYF.